This entry concerns a single T cell receptor (beta chain). Its antigen is unknown. A second PCR, run for roughly 7 to 11 cycles, used a sample-barcoded 5' primer plus a J-beta primer mix. Each CDR3 protein gets one entry after TCRdb re-called the 5' RACE reads with MiXCR. The sample lists roughly 1,000,000 distinct CDR3 sequences; approximately 26% were seen once. The CDR3 is 17 amino acids. V shed 2 bases and J shed 0 bases, with 14 bases lying between them. The data were obtained in a study of blood T cells in healthy people across ages. General study findings and limits: Percentage of naive T cells showed a strong correlation with TCR beta diversity.

This sample also belongs to another study, concerning T cells of mothers and their children. That source adds: The extracted RNA was employed in its entirety for cDNA synthesis, at around 1.4 ug per 15 ul. From each mother came over 8.5 million TCR beta CDR3 reads, and from each child came 3 million to 3.5 million. Normalized overlap was always slightly, never significantly, higher in related than unrelated mother-child pairs.

This TCR came from a girl aged 2-10 years in good health. This chain connects TRBV23-1 to TRBJ1-5; D remains ambiguous. TRBV23-1 is flagged as an ORF with uncertain function. The sequencing sample was made of blood. The chain's CDR3 is CASSQNEVSISNQPQHF. In nucleotides, the CDR3 is TGCGCCAGCAGTCAAAATGAAGTATCCATTAGCAATCAGCCCCAGCATTTT.